This TCR beta chain was sequenced for a study of Graves' ophthalmopathy and Graves' hyperthyroidism. Ineligible for inclusion were patients with other autoimmune diseases, uncontrolled infections, pregnancy or lactation. A diagnosis was made from clinical symptoms together with serum thyroxine, TRAb, thyroid ultrasound and orbital computed tomography. This clonotype appeared many times. The target antigen is unknown. General study findings and limits: The 13-signature model separated ophthalmopathy from stable hyperthyroidism at 85% to 90% sensitivity and around 81% specificity. In blood appeared most of the expanded thyroid clonotypes whose frequency exceeded 0.001.

RNA transcripts were the source from which TCR beta CDR3 regions were amplified. HTBI primers were employed in first-round RT-PCR, then a second-round multiplex PCR followed. TCRdb recomputed calls from the multiplex PCR reads with MiXCR, one row per CDR3 protein. Here the sample spans about 620,000 distinct CDR3 sequences, about a fifth being singletons. Losses at the gene ends were 5 bases for V and 4 bases for J; bases not matched to a gene: 6. The length of the CDR3 is 13 residues. CDR1 GTSNPN and CDR2 SVGIG come from the germline V gene (reference sequence). V is TRBV30 and J is TRBJ1-1; 8 bases line up with TRBD1. This TCR was sampled from a woman in her late teens or twenties with stable Graves' hyperthyroidism. Some clones in this sample may be carry-over from other donors' samples. Sequenced material: peripheral blood. The CDR3 loop is CAWDPTGVTEAFF. The CDR3 DNA reads TGTGCCTGGGATCCGACAGGGGTCACTGAAGCTTTCTTT.